This passage covers 11 T cell receptor beta chains from one sample sequenced in a study of blood T cell repertoires in COVID-19. The table came from immunoSEQ multiplex PCR; TCRdb's copy has only in-frame clones and leaves some out. The sample lists approximately 350,000 clones; 65% to 85% were seen once. The sample was peripheral blood. The source is a man aged 25-45 years with active or convalescent COVID-19.

V is TRBV29-1 and J is TRBJ2-1; D unresolved. The germline gives CDR1 SQVTM, CDR2 ANQGSEA. Trimming took off 1 base at V and 6 bases at J, with 10 bases between the two ends. The CDR3 length is 13 residues. Here the CDR3 DNA reads TGCAGCGTTGAAGGGTCCCTCGGCAATGAGCAGTTCTTC. Translation: CSVEGSLGNEQFF.

This chain uses TRBV18 with TRBJ2-2; the match to TRBD2 covers 7 bases. This CDR3 spans 16 amino acids. The V gene end was trimmed by 3 bases and the J gene end by 4 bases; junction bases not matched to a gene: 8. Germline CDR1 reads KGHSH; CDR2 reads LQKENI. The CDR3: CASSPRAGAGTGELFF. The CDR3 coding sequence is TGTGCCAGCTCACCTAGGGCGGGAGCCGGCACCGGGGAGCTGTTTTTT.

The chain joins TRBV19 to TRBJ1-5; D unclear. V was trimmed by 6 bases and J by 2 bases, leaving 11 bases between them. Germline CDR1 reads LNHDA; CDR2 reads SQIVND (reference sequence). The CDR3 runs 14 residues. CDR3 in amino acids: CASRRVEGNQPQHF. CDR3 DNA sequence: TGTGCCAGTAGGAGGGTTGAGGGCAATCAGCCCCAGCATTTT.

The CDR3 DNA is TGTGCCTGGAGTGTGGAGGGCTTTGGCACTGAAGCTTTCTTT. Its translation is CAWSVEGFGTEAFF. The V call is TRBV30, the J call TRBJ1-1; no clear D. This CDR3 spans 14 amino acids. Germline lookup yields CDR1 GTSNPN and CDR2 SVGIG (reference sequence). Trimming pared 0 bases from V and 4 bases from J, leaving 12 bases between.

The genes are TRBV6-5 and TRBJ1-2; D is undetermined. Trimming removed 7 bases at V and 0 bases at J, with 6 bases between. The CDR3 runs 12 residues. The germline V gene encodes CDR1 MNHEY and CDR2 SVGAGI. The CDR3 DNA reads as TGTGCCAGCACAAATCCTAACTATGGCTACACCTTC. Amino acid sequence: CASTNPNYGYTF.

The chain couples TRBV30 to TRBJ1-2; D gene unclear. CDR3 size: 15 residues. Germline V gene data show CDR1 as GTSNPN and CDR2 as SVGIG (reference sequence). With 0 bases removed from V and 6 bases from J, the gap between germline ends came to 17 bases. The CDR3 coding sequence is TGTGCCTGGAGTGTACGGCGGGTGACTGCCCATGGCTACACCTTC. Translated: CAWSVRRVTAHGYTF.

The chain uses TRBV30 and TRBJ2-1; D might be TRBD2 (6 bases). Trimming removed 5 bases at V and 0 bases at J, with 8 bases between. The CDR3 spans 13 residues. CDR1 is GTSNPN and CDR2 is SVGIG in the germline V gene (reference sequence). CDR3 protein: CAWVRDSYNEQFF. In DNA, the CDR3 is TGTGCCTGGGTGCGGGACTCCTACAATGAGCAGTTCTTC.

This chain uses TRBV28 with TRBJ2-3, with 9 bases matching TRBD2. Germline values: CDR1 MDHEN, CDR2 SYDVKM. J lost 4 bases, V lost 6 bases, and 5 bases had no gene match. The CDR3 length is 14 residues. This chain's CDR3 is CASRILAGPDTQYF. Here the CDR3 DNA reads TGTGCCAGCAGGATCCTAGCGGGACCAGATACGCAGTATTTT.

This clone was seen a single time. The gene calls are TRBV11-2 and TRBJ2-7; 7 nucleotides match TRBD2. The length of the CDR3 is 17 residues. The germline CDR1 and CDR2 sequences are SGHAT and FQNNGV. J lost 3 bases, V lost 4 bases, and 15 bases had no gene match. The CDR3 loop is CASSSPLVVAGDYEQYF. CDR3 DNA: TGTGCCAGCAGCTCTCCCCTTGTCGTTGCGGGGGACTACGAGCAGTACTTC.

This clone was observed once. This chain joins TRBV19 and TRBJ1-2; no clear D gene. In germline, CDR1 is LNHDA, CDR2 SQIVND (reference sequence). V gave up 3 bases and J gave up 0 bases, with 5 bases separating them. The CDR3 has 13 amino acids. CDR3 nucleotides: TGTGCCAGTAGTATGAGCCCTAACTATGGCTACACCTTC. Its translation: CASSMSPNYGYTF.

This rearrangement joins TRBV4-1 to TRBJ1-5, with a possible D match to TRBD1 (6 bases). The CDR3 extends over 14 amino acids. Trimming pared 4 bases from V and 3 bases from J, leaving 10 bases between. Germline V lookup: CDR1 MGHRA, CDR2 YSYEKL. CDR3 nucleotides: TGCGCCAGCAGCCCACAGGGTCCCAATCAGCCCCAGCATTTT. Its translation: CASSPQGPNQPQHF.